This TCR beta chain was obtained from a study of shared clonotypes between healthy human individuals. Study information: There were three CD4 naive, three CD4 memory, two CD8 naive and one CD8 memory plates per donor.

The table lists this clone with a count of one. The table came from immunoSEQ multiplex PCR; TCRdb's copy has only in-frame clones and leaves some out. The sample records over a million clones, approximately 80% being singletons. The sample was memory CD4+ T cells from PBMCs. Stated subset: CD45RA-negative fraction. This sequence was found in a man aged 18 to 35 in good health. Some clones in this sample may be carry-over from other donors' samples.

The CDR3 loop is CASSHRTGGVSNQPQHF. DNA for the CDR3: TGTGCCAGCAGCCATAGAACAGGGGGGGTGAGCAATCAGCCCCAGCATTTT. The V gene is TRBV4-2, the J gene TRBJ1-5, with 8 bases fitting TRBD1. The V gene's germline CDR1 is LGHNA and CDR2 YNFKEQ. The CDR3 sequence is 17 residues long. V was pared by 3 bases and J by 1 base, with 8 bases of the junction left unmatched.